This TCR beta chain was captured by sequencing in a study of vaccination and CD4 T cells after COVID-19. Treatment: 10-day PBMC culture with coronavirus spike peptide pools or control peptides (ViraFEST assay). Turning to this clonotype: What it binds is unknown.

Study conclusions and caveats: Convalescent patients gained a median 86.3% of their reactive clones only post-vaccination.

The Oncomine TCR Beta short-read assay sequenced DNA from cultured CD4+ T cells. TCRdb re-called the PCR reads with MiXCR, one entry per CDR3 protein. The sample lists 9,500 to 15,000 distinct CDR3 sequences; 60% to 80% were seen once. This CDR3 region has 15 residues. Germline V gene lookup returns CDR1 LGHNA and CDR2 YSLEER. Unmatched junction bases numbered 5, after V lost 6 bases and J lost 6 bases. Specimen: CD4+ T cells from blood, cultured in vitro. This clonotype was sampled from a human donor who had recovered from COVID-19. This rearrangement joins TRBV4-3 to TRBJ2-1; 13 bases line up with TRBD2. The CDR3 region is CASREGLAGFNEQFF. CDR3 nucleotides: TGCGCCAGCAGAGAGGGACTAGCGGGATTCAATGAGCAGTTCTTC.